Each of the 28 T cell receptor beta chains below was sequenced from the same sample in a study of cytotoxic CD8 clonotypes in ibrutinib-treated CLL. The assay was immunoSEQ multiplex PCR, and TCRdb's table has in-frame clones only and misses some. The sample consists of a few hundred thousand clones, under 70% of them appearing once. Sequencing was performed on PBMCs, taken after 36 months of ibrutinib treatment. The receptor set was obtained from a human donor with chronic lymphocytic leukemia.

The chain couples TRBV9 to TRBJ1-2; 8 nucleotides line up with TRBD1. This CDR3 region has 16 residues. Unmatched junction bases numbered 13, after V lost 6 bases and J lost 3 bases. Germline V lookup: CDR1 SGDLS, CDR2 YYNGEE. The CDR3 nucleotides read TGTGCCAGCAAGTCCAGCGCTACAGGGGGAGACTATGGCTACACCTTC. It encodes CASKSSATGGDYGYTF.

This chain connects TRBV4-1 to TRBJ1-2; D is possibly TRBD1 (6 bases). V lost 0 bases, J lost 0 bases, and 17 bases lay in between. The length of the CDR3 is 18 residues. Germline V gene data show CDR1 as MGHRA and CDR2 as YSYEKL. CDR3 sequence reads: CASSQDLATGNANYGYTF. DNA for the CDR3: TGCGCCAGCAGCCAAGACCTAGCTACAGGGAATGCTAACTATGGCTACACCTTC.

The chain couples TRBV25-1 to TRBJ2-2, with D perhaps matching TRBD1 (7 bases). Germline lookup yields CDR1 MGHDK and CDR2 SYGVNS. V was clipped by 4 bases and J by 6 bases, with 15 bases between them. The CDR3 contains 15 residues. The CDR3 nucleotides are TGTGCCAGCAGTGCAAACCGGGGGACAGCCGGGGAGCTGTTTTTT. Encoded protein: CASSANRGTAGELFF.

This clone has only one observation. The rearrangement joins TRBV5-1 to TRBJ1-2, with TRBD1 as a possible D gene (6 bases). CDR3 length: 16 amino acids. V gave up 0 bases and J gave up 5 bases, with 17 bases separating them. The germline gives CDR1 SGHRS, CDR2 YFSETQ. CDR3 coding DNA: TGCGCCAGCAGCTTGGGGACAGTGTGGGTTGGATATGGCTACACCTTC. As protein: CASSLGTVWVGYGYTF.

This clone was seen a single time. This chain uses TRBV5-1 with TRBJ2-7, with D tentatively TRBD2 (6 bases). The CDR3 consists of 16 residues. Germline CDR1 is SGHRS and CDR2 is YFSETQ. With 4 bases removed from V and 4 bases from J, the gap between germline ends came to 21 bases. CDR3 sequence reads: CASSALRGSFGYEQYF. The CDR3 nucleotides read TGCGCCAGCAGCGCCCTTCGGGGGAGTTTCGGTTACGAGCAGTACTTC.

This rearrangement joins TRBV5-1 to TRBJ1-2, with a possible D match to TRBD1 (6 bases). With 4 bases removed from V and 5 bases from J, the gap between germline ends came to 24 bases. Germline loops: CDR1 SGHRS, CDR2 YFSETQ. This CDR3 is built from 17 residues. The CDR3 DNA is TGCGCCAGCAGCGGGGGGGCCCGGACAGCCCGCATATATGGCTACACCTTC. It specifies CASSGGARTARIYGYTF.

The V and J genes are TRBV11-3 and TRBJ2-1; 10 bases agree with TRBD2. V gave up 1 base and J gave up 9 bases; unmatched junction bases: 6. Looked up from germline, CDR1 is SGHNT and CDR2 is YENEEA. The CDR3 covers 15 residues. The CDR3 here is CASSLALAGPSEQFF. The DNA of the CDR3 is TGTGCCAGCAGCTTAGCACTAGCGGGACCCAGTGAGCAGTTCTTC.

In its sample, this clone was seen once. V is TRBV25-1 and J is TRBJ1-1, with D unclear. Looked up from germline, CDR1 is MGHDK and CDR2 is SYGVNS. Trimming took 6 bases from V and 3 from J, leaving 5 bases between them. This CDR3 comprises 11 residues. The chain's CDR3 is CASRWDTEAFF. The CDR3 DNA reads TGTGCCAGCAGGTGGGACACTGAAGCTTTCTTT.

The chain uses TRBV25-1 and TRBJ1-4, with D perhaps matching TRBD1 (6 bases). The CDR3 covers 13 residues. Germline V gene data show CDR1 as MGHDK and CDR2 as SYGVNS. V gave up 6 bases and J gave up 2 bases, with 7 bases separating them. The CDR3 bases are TGTGCCAGCAGACAGGGTACTAATGAAAAACTGTTTTTT. Translation: CASRQGTNEKLFF.

This rearrangement joins TRBV15 to TRBJ1-6, with a tentative D call TRBD1 (5 bases). The CDR3 contains 15 residues. V lost 5 bases to trimming and J lost 7 bases, with 15 bases between them. Germline loops: CDR1 LNHNV, CDR2 YYDKDF (reference sequence). DNA for the CDR3: TGTGCCACCAGCCGACACCGCGACAGAAATTCACCCCTCCACTTT. Encoded protein: CATSRHRDRNSPLHF.

This clone has only a few counts. V and J are TRBV10-3 and TRBJ2-7, with D tentatively TRBD1 or TRBD2 (5 bases each). Trimming removed 3 bases at V and 4 bases at J, with 10 bases between. Germline CDR1 ENHRY, CDR2 SYGVKD. The CDR3 is made up of 13 amino acids. CDR3 region: CAISEPREYEQYF. CDR3 sequence (DNA): TGTGCCATCAGTGAACCCAGGGAGTACGAGCAGTACTTC.

The genes are TRBV5-1 and TRBJ1-1; TRBD1 matches 11 bases. CDR3 length equals 18 residues. The V gene's germline CDR1 is SGHRS and CDR2 YFSETQ. V shed 0 bases and J 0 bases; nucleotides not matched to a gene: 7. CDR3 protein: CASSLALGQGEMNTEAFF. CDR3 nucleotides: TGCGCCAGCAGCTTGGCATTGGGACAGGGGGAAATGAACACTGAAGCTTTCTTT.

The chain has TRBV27 and TRBJ2-1; D is ambiguous. Germline lookup yields CDR1 MNHEY and CDR2 SMNVEV (reference sequence). This CDR3 has 15 residues. The V and J ends lost 3 bases and 0 bases respectively, with 9 bases between them. The CDR3 reads CASSFPPVSYNEQFF. The CDR3 coding sequence is TGTGCCAGCAGTTTCCCCCCAGTCTCCTACAATGAGCAGTTCTTC.

The chain recombines TRBV9 with TRBJ1-1, with D perhaps TRBD1 (5 bases). V was trimmed by 7 bases and J by 1 base, leaving 20 bases between them. The CDR3 has 16 amino acids. CDR1 is SGDLS, CDR2 YYNGEE, per germline. The CDR3 DNA is TGTGCCAGCTCCGGAAGGGGCGCGGCGAAGAACACTGAAGCTTTCTTT. Its protein product is CASSGRGAAKNTEAFF.

The chain carries TRBV15 and TRBJ2-1; 7 positions match TRBD1. This CDR3 has 18 amino acids. With 5 bases clipped from V and 9 bases from J, the junction kept 22 bases outside the gene matches. Looked up from germline, CDR1 is LNHNV and CDR2 is YYDKDF (reference sequence). The CDR3 region is CATSGPQQQGLSMGEQFF. The CDR3, as DNA: TGTGCCACCAGCGGCCCCCAACAACAGGGGTTGTCTATGGGTGAGCAGTTCTTC.

The rearrangement uses TRBV7-9 and TRBJ1-4; D remains unclear. V lost 4 bases, J lost 10 bases, and 13 bases lay in between. The CDR3 length is 13 residues. Germline CDR1 and CDR2: SEHNR and FQNEAQ (reference sequence). The CDR3 loop is CASSSGSSGKLFF. The DNA of the CDR3 is TGTGCCAGCAGCTCCGGGTCTAGCGGAAAACTGTTTTTT.

This chain connects TRBV2 to TRBJ1-3; 11 nucleotides line up with TRBD1. The CDR3 length is 15 residues. V dropped 6 bases and J dropped 4; count of bases not matched to a gene: 5. The V gene's germline CDR1 is SNHLY and CDR2 FYNNEI. The CDR3 sequence: CASSSDRGPGNTIYF. The CDR3 DNA sequence: TGTGCCAGCAGCTCGGACAGGGGGCCGGGAAACACCATATATTTT. The full variable domain, completed using reference TRBV2 and TRBJ1-3, is EPEVTQTPSHQVTQMGQEVILRCVPISNHLYFYWYRQILGQKVEFLVSFYNNEISEKSEIFDDQFSVERPDGSNFTLKIRSTKLEDSAMYFCASSSDRGPGNTIYFGEGSWLTVV.

This clone has just a few counts. The CDR3: CASSLSPNTEAFF. CDR3 nucleotide sequence: TGTGCCAGCAGCTTGTCCCCGAACACTGAAGCTTTCTTT. The J gene is TRBJ1-1, the V gene TRBV5-6, with D unresolved. The CDR3 is 13 amino acids. The germline gives CDR1 SGHDT, CDR2 YYEEEE. Trimming shortened V by 1 base and J by 1 base, and 5 bases separated the two germline ends. The full variable domain, its missing parts supplied by reference TRBV5-6 and TRBJ1-1, is DAGVTQSPTHLIKTRGQQVTLRCSPKSGHDTVSWYQQALGQGPQFIFQYYEEEERQRGNFPDRFSGHQFPNYSSELNVNALLLGDSALYLCASSLSPNTEAFFGQGTRLTVV.

The V gene is TRBV7-9, the J gene TRBJ1-4; D call uncertain. CDR3 length: 15 residues. Germline-derived CDR1 and CDR2 are SEHNR and FQNEAQ (reference sequence). Trimming removed 1 base at V and 7 bases at J, with 13 bases between. DNA of the CDR3: TGTGCCAGCAGCTTAGACTTCACAGTTGGTGAAAAACTGTTTTTT. As protein: CASSLDFTVGEKLFF.

This clone was seen a few times. This chain connects TRBV4-1 to TRBJ2-7, with D unclear. V was pared by 1 base and J by 2 bases, with 6 bases between. Germline CDR1 reads MGHRA; CDR2 reads YSYEKL. This CDR3 spans 13 amino acids. CDR3 DNA sequence: TGCGCCAGCAGCCAAGGGCGTGCCTACGAGCAGTACTTC. This codes for CASSQGRAYEQYF.

This clone has just one count. This chain uses TRBV7-8 with TRBJ2-5; 8 positions agree with TRBD1. The CDR3 covers 16 residues. The V segment lost 6 bases and the J segment 5 bases; nucleotides outside the gene matches: 14. Germline V CDR1 and CDR2: SGHVS, FQNEAQ. The DNA for the CDR3 is TGTGCCAGCAGGCCCGGGGGCCCAGGGGGCGGGGAGACCCAGTACTTC. Its protein is CASRPGGPGGGETQYF.

About this clone: At one end, the junction sequence differs from germline, possibly due to a read error. The genes are TRBV20-1 and TRBJ2-7, with 14 positions matching TRBD2. The CDR3 loop spans 11 amino acids. Germline-derived CDR1 and CDR2 are DFQATT and SNEGSKA (reference sequence). Here the CDR3 reads CSAAGLAGAMF. CDR3 bases: TGCAGTGCTGCGGGACTAGCGGGAGCCATGTTC.

This chain joins TRBV15 and TRBJ1-5; 8 positions match TRBD1. V lost 8 bases and J lost 12; bases outside the gene matches: 6. The CDR3 runs to 11 residues. Per germline, CDR1 LNHNV and CDR2 YYDKDF (reference sequence). The DNA of the CDR3 is TGTGCCACCCAAGACAGGGGAATCCAGCATTTT. It specifies CATQDRGIQHF.

V is TRBV7-9 and J is TRBJ1-2; TRBD1 might be the D (5 bases). The ends were cut back, 6 bases at V and 8 bases at J, with 25 bases in the middle. The CDR3 contains 16 residues. Germline V gene sequence: CDR1 SEHNR, CDR2 FQNEAQ (reference sequence). CDR3 nucleotides: TGTGCCAGCAGACCTCAGGGACGCCCACTAATGAGAGGCTACACCTTC. Its translation is CASRPQGRPLMRGYTF.

The chain links TRBV7-9 to TRBJ1-1; the D is unclear. The V and J ends lost 0 bases and 0 bases respectively, with 8 bases between them. CDR1 and CDR2 (germline): SEHNR, FQNEAQ (reference sequence). CDR3 length: 15 amino acids. In nucleotides, the CDR3 is TGTGCCAGCAGCTTAGCTCCGATCATGAACACTGAAGCTTTCTTT. Protein product: CASSLAPIMNTEAFF.

The chain has TRBV6-1 and TRBJ2-7; D perhaps matches TRBD1 (5 bases). The V and J ends lost 4 bases and 4 bases respectively, with 14 bases between them. The CDR3 consists of 14 residues. CDR1 and CDR2 from the germline V gene are MNHNS and SASEGT. In DNA, the CDR3 is TGTGCCAGCAGTGGCAGGGCTGGGTGGTACGAGCAGTACTTC. It encodes CASSGRAGWYEQYF.

This clone has only a few counts. The sample has other DNA sequences that encode this CDR3 too. CDR3 coding DNA: TGTGCCAGCACTGGACAGGGTGGCTATGGCTACACCTTC. It encodes CASTGQGGYGYTF. V usage is TRBV27 and J usage is TRBJ1-2; 8 bases fit TRBD1. The CDR3 covers 13 residues. CDR1 is MNHEY, CDR2 SMNVEV, per germline (reference sequence). The V and J ends lost 7 bases and 4 bases, in that order; junction bases with no gene match: 5.

The V call is TRBV11-2, the J call TRBJ1-1, with D possibly TRBD1 on 6 matching bases. The germline V and J ends were trimmed by 4 bases and 4 bases, with 19 bases remaining between them. Germline V gene lookup returns CDR1 SGHAT and CDR2 FQNNGV. CDR3 size: 16 residues. CDR3 bases: TGTGCCAGCAGCTCGTGTCGCGGGGGCGCGTGCACTGAAGCTTTCTTT. It yields the protein CASSSCRGGACTEAFF.